These T cell receptor beta chains were read from a single sample in a study of CD8 T cells in ankylosing spondylitis. TCRdb processed the 5' RACE reads anew with MiXCR; each CDR3 protein has one entry. The repertoire holds almost 400,000 distinct CDR3 sequences, with around 20% as singletons. The sample was blood, either unsorted or a sorted T cell fraction (not recorded which). The receptors were sampled from a male donor with ankylosing spondylitis. Each CDR3 is given with its conserved first and last residue. The D gene is left open where the match is weak. The size of a clone is reported for some rows only, either as once, few or many, or as a class for expanded clones.

d_call	v_call	j_call	clone_size	cdr3_nt	cdr3_aa
TRBD2	TRBV5-1	TRBJ2-7	-	TGCGCCAGCAGCCGGACTAGCCCTAGCTCCTACGAGCAGTACTTC	CASSRTSPSSYEQYF
TRBD2	TRBV11-2	TRBJ2-7	few	TGTGCCAGCAGCCCCTTGGGTGTGGCTAGCGGGGGGAGCTCCTACGAGCAGTACTTC	CASSPLGVASGGSSYEQYF
-	TRBV10-3	TRBJ2-1	-	TGTGCCATCAGTGGGCGACCGGGATCCTACAATGAGCAGTTCTTC	CAISGRPGSYNEQFF
TRBD2	TRBV5-1	TRBJ2-7	-	TGCGCCAGCAGCTCTTCCGGGACTAGCGGGAGGGCCTACGTGCAGTACTTC	CASSSSGTSGRAYVQYF
-	TRBV6-2/TRBV6-3	TRBJ2-1	-	TGTGCCAGCAGTTACTTTAACAATGAGCAGTTCTTC	CASSYFNNEQFF
-	TRBV29-1	TRBJ1-2	many	TGCAGCGTTGAAGGATTAAGGACGTTTGGCTACACCTTC	CSVEGLRTFGYTF
-	TRBV7-2	TRBJ2-5	-	TGTGCCAGCAGCTCCGGGGGCACCCCGGGGTCCCAGTACTTC	CASSSGGTPGSQYF
-	TRBV7-2	TRBJ2-1	-	TGTGCCAGCAGCCCAAGAGGAGGGGGCGCCTACAATGAGCAGTTCTTC	CASSPRGGGAYNEQFF
TRBD1	TRBV5-1	TRBJ2-1	few	TGCGCCAGCAGCTTGGGGGGACAGGGTTATGAGCAGTTCTTC	CASSLGGQGYEQFF
-	TRBV5-1	TRBJ2-2	-	TGCGCCAGCAGCTTGGATGGGGTTGGCACCGGGGAGCTGTTTTTT	CASSLDGVGTGELFF
TRBD2	TRBV5-1	TRBJ2-1	-	TGCGCCAGCAGCTTGGGGGGGGGAGCTGGCAATGAGCAGTTCTTC	CASSLGGGAGNEQFF
-	TRBV5-1	TRBJ2-7	-	TGCGCCAGCAGCTCCCAATTACTAGGATCCGAGCAGTACTTC	CASSSQLLGSEQYF
-	TRBV4-3	TRBJ1-5	-	TGCGCCAGCAGCCGAGTGGTCGGGCAGCCCCAGCATTTT	CASSRVVGQPQHF
-	TRBV18	TRBJ2-1	few	TGTGCCAGCTCACCACCCTCATCGGGTGAGCAGTTCTTC	CASSPPSSGEQFF
-	TRBV4-2	TRBJ2-7	many	TGTGCCAGCAGCCAAGGGGTCGGAGGCGAGCAGTACTTC	CASSQGVGGEQYF
-	TRBV20-1	TRBJ1-5	few	TGCAGTGCTAGGCTGAGGGGTCGGGGCAATCAGCCCCAGCATTTT	CSARLRGRGNQPQHF
TRBD1	TRBV12-3/TRBV12-4	TRBJ2-5	few	TGTGCCAGCAGTTCGGGACAGGGGGCGGGGGAGACCCAGTACTTC	CASSSGQGAGETQYF
-	TRBV4-2	TRBJ2-7	few	TGTGCCAGCAGCCAAGGGTTTGAGCAGTACTTC	CASSQGFEQYF
-	TRBV5-1	TRBJ2-7	-	TGCGCCAGCAGCTTGGTAGCGGGACAGTCGAGGGAGCAGTACTTC	CASSLVAGQSREQYF
TRBD1	TRBV12-3/TRBV12-4	TRBJ1-4	few	TGTGCCACCCAGGGGGTTAATGAAAAACTGTTTTTT	CATQGVNEKLFF
-	TRBV7-2	TRBJ1-5	many	TGTGCCAGCAGCCAGGGAGGGGCAAATCAGCCCCAGCATTTT	CASSQGGANQPQHF
TRBD2	TRBV12-3/TRBV12-4	TRBJ2-7	-	TGTGCCAGCAGTTTACTAGCGGGAAGCTCCTACGAGCAGTACTTC	CASSLLAGSSYEQYF
TRBD2	TRBV6-2/TRBV6-3	TRBJ2-5	once	TGTGCCAGCACCTACACTGGGAGGGTTGGGACCCAGTACTTC	CASTYTGRVGTQYF
TRBD1	TRBV11-3	TRBJ2-7	-	TGTGCCAGCAGCCCTAGGACAGGGGACTCCTACGAGCAGTACTTC	CASSPRTGDSYEQYF
TRBD2	TRBV7-6	TRBJ2-2	-	TGTGCCAGCAGCTTAACCCTAGCGGCGAACACCGGGGAGCTGTTTTTT	CASSLTLAANTGELFF
-	TRBV2	TRBJ1-1	few	TGTGCCAGCCTACAGGGTGGACTAGCTGAAGCTTTCTTT	CASLQGGLAEAFF
-	TRBV7-2	TRBJ2-2	-	TGTGCCAGCAGCTTAGCGGGGGCGACCGGGGAGCTGTTTTTT	CASSLAGATGELFF
TRBD1	TRBV12-3/TRBV12-4	TRBJ2-1	-	TGTGCCAGCAGTTTGGGACAGGGGGCTTGGGAGCAGTTCTTC	CASSLGQGAWEQFF
-	TRBV9	TRBJ2-7	-	TGTGCCAGCAGCCCGACCATTCGGGGCGAGCAGTACTTC	CASSPTIRGEQYF
TRBD2	TRBV7-8	TRBJ2-1	-	TGTGCCAGCAGCTTAGGGAGACTAGCGGTCTACAATGAGCAGTTCTTC	CASSLGRLAVYNEQFF
-	TRBV27	TRBJ1-6	-	TGTGCCAGCAGTCCGAGGCGGCCAGGGTATAATTCACCCCTCCACTTT	CASSPRRPGYNSPLHF
-	TRBV2	TRBJ2-4	few	TGTGCCAGCAGTGACAGGTTGTTGGCCAAAAACATTCAGTACTTC	CASSDRLLAKNIQYF
-	TRBV30	TRBJ1-5	-	TGTGCCTGTGGGGGGGATAGGCAGCCCCAGCATTTT	CACGGDRQPQHF
TRBD1	TRBV9	TRBJ2-7	-	TGTGCCAGCAGCGTAGGCAGGGGGCGAGCTCACGAGCAGTACTTC	CASSVGRGRAHEQYF
-	TRBV10-3	TRBJ1-3	few	TGTGCCATCAGTGAGCCCCTAGGGGAGGTGTATTTT	CAISEPLGEVYF
TRBD1	TRBV10-3	TRBJ1-1	few	TGTGCCATCAGTACAGGGGGGCACACTGAAGCTTTCTTT	CAISTGGHTEAFF
-	TRBV12-5	TRBJ1-5	-	TGTGCTAGTGCCCAAACCCGTGGAGGACAGCCCCAGCATTTT	CASAQTRGGQPQHF
TRBD1	TRBV4-2	TRBJ2-1	once	TGTGCCAGCAGCCCGGGACAGGGTAAGAATGAGCAGTTCTTC	CASSPGQGKNEQFF
-	TRBV29-1	TRBJ1-5	-	TGCAGCGTTCTACACGAAGAGACCCAGCATTTT	CSVLHEETQHF
-	TRBV2	TRBJ1-2	-	TGTGCCAGCAGTGACAACAGCCCTAACTATGGCTACACCTTC	CASSDNSPNYGYTF
TRBD1	TRBV5-1	TRBJ2-3	many	TGCGCCAGCAGCTTGGGACAGGGGGGCACAGATACGCAGTATTTT	CASSLGQGGTDTQYF
-	TRBV29-1	TRBJ1-2	-	TGCAGCGTTGGTGGTCCCCGGGGCGGTGGCTACACCTTC	CSVGGPRGGGYTF
TRBD2	TRBV28	TRBJ2-2	-	TGTGCCAGCAGTTTAGGGGGGCCAGCGGGAGTAGGCACCGGGGAGCTGTTTTTT	CASSLGGPAGVGTGELFF
TRBD1	TRBV6-5	TRBJ1-2	-	TGTGCCAGCGGACAGGTGAATCGCTACACCTTC	CASGQVNRYTF
TRBD1	TRBV5-5	TRBJ2-7	few	TGTGCCAGCAGCTTTCAGGACAGGCATTCCTACGAGCAGTACTTC	CASSFQDRHSYEQYF
TRBD2	TRBV7-2	TRBJ2-3	few	TGTGCCAGCAGCCCCACTGGGGCGGGAGGGCCTGTAGGAACGCAGTATTTT	CASSPTGAGGPVGTQYF
-	TRBV19	TRBJ1-6	-	TGTGCCAGTAGTATGGCAAATTCACCCCTCCACTTT	CASSMANSPLHF
-	TRBV28	TRBJ2-7	few	TGTGCCAGCACCAAAAACAGGGTTGGTGAGCAGTACTTC	CASTKNRVGEQYF
-	TRBV19	TRBJ2-5	-	TGTGCCAGTAGTAGGCGACTGGGTCGGGAGACCCAGTACTTC	CASSRRLGRETQYF
-	TRBV7-9	TRBJ1-1	-	TGTGCCAGCAGCCCCTACAGGACAGTGAACACTGAAGCTTTCTTT	CASSPYRTVNTEAFF
TRBD2	TRBV9	TRBJ2-5	-	TGTGCCAGCAGCGTAGGAGGTCTAGCGGGAAGCCAAGAGACCCAGTACTTC	CASSVGGLAGSQETQYF